Detailed here is one TCR beta chain. Its specificity is unknown. Germline V CDR1 and CDR2: SGHTA, FQGTGA. The CDR3 runs 13 residues. The V gene lost 4 bases and the J gene lost 4 bases, with 9 bases spanning the gap. Researchers defined stable Graves' hyperthyroidism as no ophthalmopathy progression within 18 months. Reasons for excluding patients were uncontrolled infection, other autoimmune disease, pregnancy or lactation. The diagnostic basis comprised clinical symptoms, serum thyroxine and TRAb, thyroid ultrasound and orbital computed tomography. From RNA transcripts, TCR beta CDR3 regions were amplified. HTBI primers were employed in a first-round RT-PCR of the TCR CDR3. Via MiXCR, TCRdb re-called the multiplex PCR reads, giving one row per CDR3 protein. The data show almost 600,000 distinct CDR3 sequences, about 45% seen once. The data are from a study of T cells in Graves' hyperthyroidism and ophthalmopathy.

Broader study findings: The majority of expanded thyroid clonotypes above 0.001 also appeared in blood.

The chain recombines TRBV7-3 with TRBJ2-3; D not resolved. This receptor was identified in a woman aged 18-35 years with Graves' hyperthyroidism. The sequenced sample consisted of peripheral blood or thyroid tissue (not recorded which). In nucleotides, the CDR3 is TGTGCCAGCAGCTCCCGCTGGTCAGATACGCAGTATTTT. As protein: CASSSRWSDTQYF.